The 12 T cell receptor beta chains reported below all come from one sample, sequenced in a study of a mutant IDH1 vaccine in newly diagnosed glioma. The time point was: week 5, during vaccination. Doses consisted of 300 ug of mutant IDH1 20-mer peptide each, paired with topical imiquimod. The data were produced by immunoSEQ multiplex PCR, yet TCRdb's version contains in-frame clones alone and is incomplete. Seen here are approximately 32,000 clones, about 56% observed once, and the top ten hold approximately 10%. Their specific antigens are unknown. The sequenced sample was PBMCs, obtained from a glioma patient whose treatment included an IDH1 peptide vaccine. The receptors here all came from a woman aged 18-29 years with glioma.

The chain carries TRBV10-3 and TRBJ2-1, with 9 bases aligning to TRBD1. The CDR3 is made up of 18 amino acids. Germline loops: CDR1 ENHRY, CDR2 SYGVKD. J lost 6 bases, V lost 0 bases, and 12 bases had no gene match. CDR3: CAISESQYPGQGPNEQFF. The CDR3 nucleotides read TGTGCCATCAGTGAGTCCCAGTATCCGGGACAGGGACCCAATGAGCAGTTCTTC.

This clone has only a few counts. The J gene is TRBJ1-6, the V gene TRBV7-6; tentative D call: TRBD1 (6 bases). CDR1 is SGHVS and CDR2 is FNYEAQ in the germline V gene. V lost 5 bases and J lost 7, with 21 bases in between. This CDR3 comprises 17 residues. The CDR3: CASSQGTLGGGNSPLHF. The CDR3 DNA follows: TGTGCCAGCAGCCAGGGGACTCTCGGAGGGGGAAATTCACCCCTCCACTTT.

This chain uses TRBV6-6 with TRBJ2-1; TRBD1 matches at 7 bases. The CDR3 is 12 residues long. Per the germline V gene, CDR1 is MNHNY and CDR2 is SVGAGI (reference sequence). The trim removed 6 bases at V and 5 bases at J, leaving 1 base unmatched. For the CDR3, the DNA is TGTGCCAGCAGAGACAGGGACAATGAGCAGTTCTTC. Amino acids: CASRDRDNEQFF.

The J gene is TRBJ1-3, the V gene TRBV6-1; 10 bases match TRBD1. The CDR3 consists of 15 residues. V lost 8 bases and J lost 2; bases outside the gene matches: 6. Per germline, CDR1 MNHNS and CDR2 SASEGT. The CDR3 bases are TGTGCCAGCGCCGCAGACAGGGGGCCTGGAAACACCATATATTTT. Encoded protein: CASAADRGPGNTIYF.

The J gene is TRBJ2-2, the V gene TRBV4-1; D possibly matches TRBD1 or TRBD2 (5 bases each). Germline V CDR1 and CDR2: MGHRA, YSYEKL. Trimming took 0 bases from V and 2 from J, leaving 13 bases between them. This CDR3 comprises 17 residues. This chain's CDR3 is CASSQETGQFNTGELFF. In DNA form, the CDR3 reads TGCGCCAGCAGCCAAGAGACGGGGCAGTTCAACACCGGGGAGCTGTTTTTT.

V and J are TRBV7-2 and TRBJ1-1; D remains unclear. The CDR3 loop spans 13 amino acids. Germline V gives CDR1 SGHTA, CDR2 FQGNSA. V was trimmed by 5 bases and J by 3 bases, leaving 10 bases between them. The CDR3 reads CASSPYTYTEAFF. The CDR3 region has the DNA TGTGCCAGCAGCCCGTACACCTACACTGAAGCTTTCTTT.

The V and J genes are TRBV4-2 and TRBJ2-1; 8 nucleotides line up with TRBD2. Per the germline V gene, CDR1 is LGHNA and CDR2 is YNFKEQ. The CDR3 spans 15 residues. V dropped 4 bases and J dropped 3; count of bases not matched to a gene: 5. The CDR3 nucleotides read TGTGCCAGCAGCCGTGTTAGCGGGGTCTACAATGAGCAGTTCTTC. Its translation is CASSRVSGVYNEQFF.

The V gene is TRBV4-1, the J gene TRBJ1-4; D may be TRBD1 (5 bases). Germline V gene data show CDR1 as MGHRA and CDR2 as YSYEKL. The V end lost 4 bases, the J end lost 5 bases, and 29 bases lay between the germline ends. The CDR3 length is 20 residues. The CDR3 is CASSPLGPGLFPFLNEKLFF. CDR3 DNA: TGCGCCAGCAGCCCTTTAGGACCGGGACTGTTCCCCTTCTTGAATGAAAAACTGTTTTTT.

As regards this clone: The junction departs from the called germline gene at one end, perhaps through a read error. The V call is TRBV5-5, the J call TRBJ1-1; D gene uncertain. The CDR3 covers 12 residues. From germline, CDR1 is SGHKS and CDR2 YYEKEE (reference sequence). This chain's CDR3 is CASSLINSEAFF. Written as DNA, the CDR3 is TGTGCCAGCAGCTTGATTAACAGTGAAGCTTTCTTT.

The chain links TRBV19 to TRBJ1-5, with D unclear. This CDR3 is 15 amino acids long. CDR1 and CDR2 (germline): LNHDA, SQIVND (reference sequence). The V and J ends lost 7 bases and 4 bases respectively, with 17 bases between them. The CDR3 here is CASNTQRALNQPQHF. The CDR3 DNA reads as TGTGCCAGTAATACACAGCGAGCGCTTAATCAGCCCCAGCATTTT.

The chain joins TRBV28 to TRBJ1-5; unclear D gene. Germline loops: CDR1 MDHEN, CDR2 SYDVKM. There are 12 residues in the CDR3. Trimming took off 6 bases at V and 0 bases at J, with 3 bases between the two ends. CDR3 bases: TGTGCCAGCAGCTATAGCAATCAGCCCCAGCATTTT. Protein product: CASSYSNQPQHF. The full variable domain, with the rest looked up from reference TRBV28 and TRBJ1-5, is DVKVTQSSRYLVKRTGEKVFLECVQDMDHENMFWYRQDPGLGLRLIYFSYDVKMKEKGDIPEGYSVSREKKERFSLILESASTNQTSMYLCASSYSNQPQHFGDGTRLSIL.

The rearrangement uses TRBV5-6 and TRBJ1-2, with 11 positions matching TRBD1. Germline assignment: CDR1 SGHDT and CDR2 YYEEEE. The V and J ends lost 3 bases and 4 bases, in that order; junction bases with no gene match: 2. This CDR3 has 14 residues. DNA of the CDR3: TGTGCCAGCAGCTCGGACAGGGGGCTCTATGGCTACACCTTC. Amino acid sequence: CASSSDRGLYGYTF. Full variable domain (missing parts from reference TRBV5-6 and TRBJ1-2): DAGVTQSPTHLIKTRGQQVTLRCSPKSGHDTVSWYQQALGQGPQFIFQYYEEEERQRGNFPDRFSGHQFPNYSSELNVNALLLGDSALYLCASSSDRGLYGYTFGSGTRLTVV.